This record looks at one T cell receptor (beta chain) sequence and its context. The trim removed 6 bases at V and 3 bases at J, leaving 3 bases unmatched. In germline, CDR1 is MNHNY, CDR2 SVGAGI (reference sequence). This CDR3 comprises 14 residues. These data belong to a study of blood T cell repertoires in COVID-19. Study-level background: Sites in the United States, Italy and Spain provided acute and convalescent COVID-19 samples. Nucleic acid was either cDNA or gDNA, and it came from T cells, B-cell-depleted T cells, or PBMCs.

Using immunoSEQ multiplex PCR, the repertoire was profiled, and TCRdb retains in-frame clones only, with some absent. The sample has 100,000 to 150,000 clones; almost 70% are singletons. Material for sequencing was peripheral blood. The chain has TRBV6-6 and TRBJ1-4, with TRBD1 identical over 8 bases. The sequence derives from a woman between 65 and 79 years old with acute or convalescent COVID-19. CDR3 nucleotide sequence: TGTGCCAGCAGAACAGGGGGGGCTAATGAAAAACTGTTTTTT. Residues: CASRTGGANEKLFF.